This note documents a single T cell receptor (beta chain) sequence. Its antigen remains unidentified. This sample is drawn from a study of cytomegalovirus exposure and HLA in healthy donors. On the study more broadly: A previous analysis identified approximately 120 million unique TCR beta sequences derived from around 200 million T cells.

Study-level findings and limits: Published work reported that the classifier diagnosed cytomegalovirus status with high specificity and sensitivity. The authors later linked a missense DCLRE1C variant to TCR beta V- and J-gene trimming. Cytomegalovirus-associated status was assigned to fewer than 200 TCR beta chains.

PCR was performed using 60 Vbeta and 13 Jbeta primers. Assay used: immunoSEQ multiplex PCR; TCRdb lists only in-frame clones, some missing. The sample lists around 99,000 clones; under 85% were seen once. What was sequenced was PBMCs. The TCR was taken from a man aged 45-60 years in good health and CMV-seropositive.

The DNA for the CDR3 is TGTGCCAGCAGTTTGACAGGGGCCTACGAGCAGTACTTC. It translates to CASSLTGAYEQYF. The chain links TRBV27 to TRBJ2-7; 8 bases align to TRBD1. The V segment lost 3 bases and the J segment 2 bases; nucleotides outside the gene matches: 0. The CDR3 sequence is 13 residues long. CDR1 and CDR2 from the germline V gene are MNHEY and SMNVEV (reference sequence).